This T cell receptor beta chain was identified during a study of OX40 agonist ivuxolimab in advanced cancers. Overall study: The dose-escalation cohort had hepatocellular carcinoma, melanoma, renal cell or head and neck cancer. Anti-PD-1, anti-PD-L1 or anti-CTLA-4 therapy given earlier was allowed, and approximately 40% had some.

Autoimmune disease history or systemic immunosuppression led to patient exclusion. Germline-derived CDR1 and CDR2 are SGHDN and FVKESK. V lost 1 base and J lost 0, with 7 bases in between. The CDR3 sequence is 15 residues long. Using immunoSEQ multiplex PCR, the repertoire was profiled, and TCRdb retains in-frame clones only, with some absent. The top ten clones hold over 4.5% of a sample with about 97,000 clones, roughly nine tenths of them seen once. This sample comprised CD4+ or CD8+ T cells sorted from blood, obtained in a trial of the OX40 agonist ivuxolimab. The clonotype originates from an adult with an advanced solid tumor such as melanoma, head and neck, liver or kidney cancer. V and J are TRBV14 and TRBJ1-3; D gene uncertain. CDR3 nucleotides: TGTGCCAGCAGCCAAGTACTGGACTCTGGAAACACCATATATTTT. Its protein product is CASSQVLDSGNTIYF.